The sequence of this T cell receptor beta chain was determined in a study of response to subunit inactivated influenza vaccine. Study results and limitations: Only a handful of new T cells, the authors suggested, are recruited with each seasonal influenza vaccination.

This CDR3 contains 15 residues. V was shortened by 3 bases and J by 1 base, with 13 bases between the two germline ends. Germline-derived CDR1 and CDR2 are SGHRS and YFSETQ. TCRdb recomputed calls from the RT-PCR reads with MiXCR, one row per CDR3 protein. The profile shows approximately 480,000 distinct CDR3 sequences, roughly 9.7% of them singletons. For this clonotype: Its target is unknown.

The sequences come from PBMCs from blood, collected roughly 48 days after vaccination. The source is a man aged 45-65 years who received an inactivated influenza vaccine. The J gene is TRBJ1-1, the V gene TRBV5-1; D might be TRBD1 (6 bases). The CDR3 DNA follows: TGCGCCAGCAGCTCGACAGGAAACAGGAACACTGAAGCTTTCTTT. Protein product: CASSSTGNRNTEAFF.